These 30 T cell receptor beta chains share one sample of origin, sequenced in a study of blood T cell repertoires in COVID-19. Clones were read by immunoSEQ multiplex PCR, and TCRdb kept only the in-frame ones, dropping some. The sample yields roughly 280,000 clones, around nine tenths seen once. Sequencing was carried out using peripheral blood. The source of these receptors is a man in his forties or fifties with active or convalescent COVID-19.

The V and J genes are TRBV19 and TRBJ2-2; weak D call: TRBD1 (5 bases). Trimming pared 5 bases from V and 5 bases from J, leaving 12 bases between. The germline V gene has CDR1 LNHDA and CDR2 SQIVND (reference sequence). CDR3 length: 14 residues. The CDR3 sequence is CASSWTSATGELFF. In DNA, the CDR3 is TGTGCCAGTAGTTGGACATCGGCAACCGGGGAGCTGTTTTTT.

This rearrangement joins TRBV30 to TRBJ2-3; 9 nucleotides line up with TRBD2. The CDR3 spans 14 residues. The ends lost 2 bases at V and 2 bases at J; junction bases unmatched: 2. The V gene's germline CDR1 is GTSNPN and CDR2 SVGIG (reference sequence). The CDR3 DNA is TGTGCCTGGAGTCCGGGACTAGCCACAGATACGCAGTATTTT. This sequence encodes CAWSPGLATDTQYF.

This clone was found once. The V and J genes are TRBV29-1 and TRBJ2-2, with a possible D match to TRBD1 (6 bases). Trimming pared 7 bases from V and 3 bases from J, leaving 9 bases between. This CDR3 has 12 residues. Germline CDR1 and CDR2: SQVTM and ANQGSEA. As DNA, the CDR3 is TGCAGCGCTGGACAGTACACCGGGGAGCTGTTTTTT. Protein: CSAGQYTGELFF.

This clone was seen once. The chain joins TRBV7-3 to TRBJ2-7; 7 positions agree with TRBD1. With V trimmed by 5 bases and J by 6 bases, 7 bases remained unmatched. This CDR3 is 13 amino acids long. Germline CDR1 and CDR2: SGHTA and FQGTGA. CDR3 sequence reads: CASSQGQVGEQYF. As DNA, the CDR3 is TGTGCCAGCAGCCAAGGACAGGTCGGCGAGCAGTACTTC.

This clone has just one count. V usage is TRBV29-1 and J usage is TRBJ2-3; D is perhaps TRBD2 (5 bases). Germline CDR1 is SQVTM and CDR2 is ANQGSEA. The V end was cut by 4 bases, the J end by 5 bases, with 16 bases between. The length of the CDR3 is 14 residues. The CDR3 sequence is CSVAGILGVDTQYF. The CDR3 DNA reads as TGCAGCGTTGCCGGGATCCTTGGGGTAGATACGCAGTATTTT.

The rearrangement links TRBV30 to TRBJ2-7; 7 nucleotides align to TRBD2. CDR3 size: 14 residues. CDR1 and CDR2 (germline): GTSNPN, SVGIG (reference sequence). Germline trimming cut 3 bases from V and 5 bases from J; bases unmatched to any gene: 10. The DNA of the CDR3 is TGTGCCTGGAGAGATCCGGGAGGCTCGGACGAGCAGTACTTC. Protein product: CAWRDPGGSDEQYF.

Only a few counts were recorded for this clone. The genes are TRBV7-9 and TRBJ1-6; D call uncertain. V gave up 1 base and J gave up 8 bases, with 9 bases separating them. The germline V gene encodes CDR1 SEHNR and CDR2 FQNEAQ (reference sequence). This CDR3 has 14 amino acids. The CDR3 sequence is CASSLDLLYSPLHF. CDR3 sequence (DNA): TGTGCCAGCAGCTTAGACTTATTGTATTCACCCCTCCACTTT.

The V call is TRBV3-1 (or the pseudogene TRBV3-2), the J call TRBJ2-3, with TRBD1 as a possible D gene (5 bases). The CDR3 has 17 amino acids. Germline-derived CDR1 and CDR2 are LGHDT and YNNKEL (reference sequence). Trimming removed 0 bases at V and 0 bases at J, with 13 bases between. CDR3 sequence: CASSQDQGVGSTDTQYF. CDR3 coding DNA: TGTGCCAGCAGCCAAGATCAAGGGGTGGGGAGCACAGATACGCAGTATTTT.

This clone showed up just a few times. The chain recombines TRBV11-2 with TRBJ1-2; D unresolved. CDR3 length: 14 amino acids. V dropped 0 bases and J dropped 6 bases, with 11 bases sitting between them. Looked up from germline, CDR1 is SGHAT and CDR2 is FQNNGV. CDR3 DNA: TGTGCCAGCAGCTTAGACGGGTCCGCCAATGGCTACACCTTC. Encoded protein: CASSLDGSANGYTF.

This clone was found once. The gene calls are TRBV7-9 and TRBJ2-1, with a weak D call TRBD2 (6 bases). This CDR3 region has 12 residues. Germline values: CDR1 SEHNR, CDR2 FQNEAQ (reference sequence). Trimming took off 7 bases at V and 8 bases at J, with 12 bases between the two ends. For the CDR3, the DNA is TGTGCCAGCACCGGGAGTCCGGATGAGCAGTTCTTC. It translates to CASTGSPDEQFF.

The chain employs TRBV23-1 and TRBJ2-1; 7 bases fit TRBD2. TRBV23-1 is noted as an ORF with a role that remains uncertain. This CDR3 is 15 amino acids long. V trimming: 7 bases; J trimming: 8 bases; junction bases outside the gene matches: 14. CDR3 sequence: CASTPSGISLDEQFF. The CDR3 DNA sequence: TGCGCCAGCACCCCGAGCGGGATCTCCCTGGATGAGCAGTTCTTC.

The chain has TRBV19 and TRBJ1-2; D gene uncertain. This CDR3 spans 14 amino acids. With 2 bases removed from V and 0 bases from J, the gap between germline ends came to 7 bases. Germline V gene lookup returns CDR1 LNHDA and CDR2 SQIVND (reference sequence). CDR3 DNA: TGTGCCAGTAGTATAAGCCTAGCTAACTATGGCTACACCTTC. Protein sequence: CASSISLANYGYTF. The full variable domain, in which reference TRBV19 and TRBJ1-2 provide the parts outside the CDR3, is DGGITQSPKYLFRKEGQNVTLSCEQNLNHDAMYWYRQDPGQGLRLIYYSQIVNDFQKGDIAEGYSVSREKKESFPLTVTSAQKNPTAFYLCASSISLANYGYTFGSGTRLTVV.

The chain employs TRBV5-1 and TRBJ1-1; 8 positions match TRBD1. The ends lost 4 bases at V and 1 base at J; junction bases unmatched: 9. The CDR3 has 16 amino acids. From germline, CDR1 is SGHRS and CDR2 YFSETQ. CDR3 amino acids: CASSTGPGQENTEAFF. CDR3 bases: TGCGCCAGCAGCACCGGTCCGGGACAGGAGAACACTGAAGCTTTCTTT.

The chain uses TRBV6-5 and TRBJ2-1; 9 bases map to TRBD2. There are 15 residues in the CDR3. Germline V lookup: CDR1 MNHEY, CDR2 SVGAGI. V lost 5 bases to trimming and J lost 6 bases; unmatched junction nucleotides: 8. CDR3 sequence: CASSTAGLAVNEQFF. Here the CDR3 DNA reads TGTGCCAGCAGTACGGCGGGACTAGCTGTCAATGAGCAGTTCTTC.

The V gene is TRBV29-1, the J gene TRBJ1-1; the match to TRBD1 covers 7 bases. The CDR3 totals 14 residues. V was clipped by 6 bases and J by 6 bases; unmatched bases: 13. Germline assignment: CDR1 SQVTM and CDR2 ANQGSEA. The CDR3 DNA reads TGCAGCGTGGCCGTATTGACAGGGAGCGCTGAAGCTTTCTTT. This sequence encodes CSVAVLTGSAEAFF.

The V and J genes are TRBV24-1 and TRBJ1-4; D gene uncertain. The CDR3 extends over 14 amino acids. V was clipped by 5 bases and J by 8 bases, with 14 bases between them. Germline V gene data show CDR1 as KGHDR and CDR2 as SFDVKD. In nucleotides, the CDR3 is TGTGCCACCAGTGCGGGAGTTGTTGGGGAAAAACTGTTTTTT. This codes for CATSAGVVGEKLFF.

The J gene is TRBJ2-5, the V gene TRBV11-2, with D possibly matching TRBD2 (5 bases). V lost 5 bases to trimming and J lost 4 bases, with 11 bases between them. The CDR3 sequence is 13 residues long. Germline CDR1 and CDR2: SGHAT and FQNNGV. The CDR3 DNA sequence: TGTGCCAGCAGCCCCTATGGAGGAGAGACCCAGTACTTC. As protein: CASSPYGGETQYF.

The chain carries TRBV30 and TRBJ2-7; the match to TRBD2 covers 7 bases. CDR3 length: 16 amino acids. V dropped 1 base and J dropped 4; count of bases not matched to a gene: 13. Per the germline V gene, CDR1 is GTSNPN and CDR2 is SVGIG (reference sequence). The CDR3 here is CAWSGGGSPSIYEQYF. CDR3 nucleotides: TGTGCCTGGAGTGGGGGGGGGTCACCGTCAATTTACGAGCAGTACTTC.

The rearrangement uses TRBV27 and TRBJ2-5; 10 bases map to TRBD1. This CDR3 comprises 16 residues. Germline loops: CDR1 MNHEY, CDR2 SMNVEV (reference sequence). V was pared by 6 bases and J by 0 bases, with 7 bases of the junction left unmatched. CDR3 residues: CASRPRQGAYQETQYF. The CDR3 coding sequence is TGTGCCAGCAGACCTCGACAGGGGGCCTACCAAGAGACCCAGTACTTC.

This chain uses TRBV29-1 with TRBJ1-2; 9 nucleotides agree with TRBD1. CDR3 length equals 13 residues. Germline V gene lookup returns CDR1 SQVTM and CDR2 ANQGSEA. With 5 bases clipped from V and 8 bases from J, the junction kept 9 bases outside the gene matches. The CDR3 reads CSVSGTGSFGYTF. The CDR3 DNA sequence: TGCAGCGTTTCGGGGACAGGGTCATTCGGCTACACCTTC.

In DNA form, the CDR3 reads TGTGCCAGCAGCTTGGGGGACTTCCACTCTGGAAACACCATATATTTT. This gives the protein CASSLGDFHSGNTIYF. This chain joins TRBV5-4 and TRBJ1-3; weak D call: TRBD1 (5 bases). V lost 0 bases to trimming and J lost 0 bases, with 10 bases between them. The CDR3 has 16 amino acids. CDR1 is SGHNT, CDR2 YYREEE, per germline (reference sequence).

Here the CDR3 DNA reads TGTGCCACCAGTGTCTCCAGGTGGACTGAAGCTTTCTTT. Its protein product is CATSVSRWTEAFF. The chain combines TRBV24-1 with TRBJ1-1, with D unclear. The V end was cut by 5 bases, the J end by 5 bases, with 11 bases between. The CDR3 loop spans 13 amino acids. Looked up from germline, CDR1 is KGHDR and CDR2 is SFDVKD.

This chain uses TRBV14 with TRBJ1-3, with D unresolved. The germline V gene has CDR1 SGHDN and CDR2 FVKESK. The CDR3 contains 13 residues. V lost 0 bases, J lost 8 bases, and 8 bases lay in between. The CDR3 reads CASSQEALYTIYF. CDR3 DNA sequence: TGTGCCAGCAGCCAAGAGGCCTTGTACACCATATATTTT.

This clone appeared a single time. This chain links TRBV9 with TRBJ2-1; TRBD2 matches at 8 bases. The CDR3 spans 13 residues. V gave up 0 bases and J gave up 12 bases; unmatched junction bases: 5. Looked up from germline, CDR1 is SGDLS and CDR2 is YYNGEE. Here the CDR3 DNA reads TGTGCCAGCAGCGTAGCTTTACGGGAGGGGCAGTTCTTC. Protein product: CASSVALREGQFF.

The gene calls are TRBV15 and TRBJ1-5; D gene unclear. The V end was cut by 1 base, the J end by 2 bases, with 12 bases between. The V gene's germline CDR1 is LNHNV and CDR2 YYDKDF (reference sequence). There are 16 residues in the CDR3. CDR3 protein: CATSRAVGQGNQPQHF. As DNA, the CDR3 is TGTGCCACCAGCAGAGCAGTAGGCCAGGGCAATCAGCCCCAGCATTTT. The full variable domain, with the rest looked up from reference TRBV15 and TRBJ1-5, is DAMVIQNPRYQVTQFGKPVTLSCSQTLNHNVMYWYQQKSSQAPKLLFHYYDKDFNNEADTPDNFQSRRPNTSFCFLDIRSPGLGDTAMYLCATSRAVGQGNQPQHFGDGTRLSIL.

The chain employs TRBV11-2 and TRBJ2-1; 9 bases agree with TRBD2. The CDR3 is made up of 15 amino acids. Germline-derived CDR1 and CDR2 are SGHAT and FQNNGV. V lost 7 bases and J lost 4; bases outside the gene matches: 8. The CDR3 spells CASTHTTSGYNEQFF. DNA of the CDR3: TGTGCCAGCACTCATACGACTAGCGGTTACAATGAGCAGTTCTTC.

The V gene is TRBV28, the J gene TRBJ2-1; D ambiguous. Trimming shortened V by 3 bases and J by 2 bases, and 11 bases separated the two germline ends. The length of the CDR3 is 15 residues. From germline, CDR1 is MDHEN and CDR2 SYDVKM. The CDR3 DNA sequence: TGTGCCAGCAGTTTTCCTAGGCCCCCCTACAATGAGCAGTTCTTC. Amino acids: CASSFPRPPYNEQFF.

The CDR3 DNA reads TGTGCCAGTGCGACAGGGGACCGTGAGCAGTTCTTC. Its translation is CASATGDREQFF. V and J are TRBV6-6 and TRBJ2-1, with TRBD1 matching 8 bases. The CDR3 length is 12 residues. Germline V lookup: CDR1 MNHNY, CDR2 SVGAGI (reference sequence). J lost 9 bases, V lost 9 bases, and 7 bases had no gene match.

The chain has TRBV7-2 and TRBJ2-1, with D tentatively TRBD1 (5 bases). The CDR3 is 12 residues long. V lost 4 bases to trimming and J lost 6 bases, with 7 bases between them. Germline CDR1 and CDR2: SGHTA and FQGNSA. The CDR3 protein is CASSSQGNEQFF. In nucleotides, the CDR3 is TGTGCCAGCAGCTCCCAGGGCAATGAGCAGTTCTTC.

This clone was observed a few times. This chain links TRBV29-1 with TRBJ1-2, with 7 nucleotides matching TRBD1. Looked up from germline, CDR1 is SQVTM and CDR2 is ANQGSEA. The CDR3 contains 14 residues. Trimming took 4 bases from V and 2 from J; bases not matched to a gene: 7. CDR3 in DNA: TGCAGCGTTGGGGTACAGGGGCTAAACTATGGCTACACCTTC. Encoded protein: CSVGVQGLNYGYTF.